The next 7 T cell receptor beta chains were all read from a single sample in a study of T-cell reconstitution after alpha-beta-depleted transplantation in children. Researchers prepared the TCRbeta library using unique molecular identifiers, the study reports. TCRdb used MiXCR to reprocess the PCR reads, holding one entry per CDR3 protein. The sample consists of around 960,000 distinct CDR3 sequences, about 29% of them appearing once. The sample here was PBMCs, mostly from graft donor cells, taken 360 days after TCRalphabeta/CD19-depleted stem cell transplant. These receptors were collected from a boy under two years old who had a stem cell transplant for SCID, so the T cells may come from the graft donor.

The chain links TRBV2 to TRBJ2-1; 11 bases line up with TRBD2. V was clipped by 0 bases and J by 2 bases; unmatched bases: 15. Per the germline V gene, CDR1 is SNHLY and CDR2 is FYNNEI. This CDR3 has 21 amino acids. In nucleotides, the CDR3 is TGTGCCAGCAGTGAAGCGCTGAGGAGACTAGCGGGGTCCATAACCTACAATGAGCAGTTCTTC. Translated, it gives CASSEALRRLAGSITYNEQFF.

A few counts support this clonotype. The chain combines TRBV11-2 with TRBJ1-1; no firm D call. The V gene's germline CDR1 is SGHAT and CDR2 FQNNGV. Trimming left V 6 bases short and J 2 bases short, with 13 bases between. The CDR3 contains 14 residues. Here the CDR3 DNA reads TGTGCCAGCAGTCGTCTACAGAGTAACACTGAAGCTTTCTTT. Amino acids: CASSRLQSNTEAFF.

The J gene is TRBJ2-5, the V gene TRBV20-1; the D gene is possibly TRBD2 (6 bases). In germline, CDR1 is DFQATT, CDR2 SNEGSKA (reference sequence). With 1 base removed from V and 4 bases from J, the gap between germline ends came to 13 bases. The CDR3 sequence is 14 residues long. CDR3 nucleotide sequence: TGCAGTGCTAGAGCGGCCGGGAGAAGAGAGACCCAGTACTTC. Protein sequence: CSARAAGRRETQYF.

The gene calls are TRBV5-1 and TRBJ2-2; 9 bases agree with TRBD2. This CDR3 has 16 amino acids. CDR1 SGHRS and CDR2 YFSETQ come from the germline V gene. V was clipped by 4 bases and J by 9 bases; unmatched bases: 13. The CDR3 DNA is TGCGCCAGCAGCCCACAAAGCGGGGGGCCCTCCAGGGAGCTGTTTTTT. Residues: CASSPQSGGPSRELFF.

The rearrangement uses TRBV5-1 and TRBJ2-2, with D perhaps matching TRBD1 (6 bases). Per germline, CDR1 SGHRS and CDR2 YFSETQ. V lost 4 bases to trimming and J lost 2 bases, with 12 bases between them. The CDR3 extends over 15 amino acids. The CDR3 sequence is CASSRAGANTGELFF. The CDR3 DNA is TGCGCCAGCAGCCGGGCAGGGGCTAACACCGGGGAGCTGTTTTTT.

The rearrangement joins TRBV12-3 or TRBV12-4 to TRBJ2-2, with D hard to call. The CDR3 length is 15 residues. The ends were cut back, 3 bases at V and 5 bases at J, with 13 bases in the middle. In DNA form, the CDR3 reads TGTGCCAGCAGTTTGGGGAAGGTTAGGACCGGGGAGCTGTTTTTT. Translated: CASSLGKVRTGELFF.

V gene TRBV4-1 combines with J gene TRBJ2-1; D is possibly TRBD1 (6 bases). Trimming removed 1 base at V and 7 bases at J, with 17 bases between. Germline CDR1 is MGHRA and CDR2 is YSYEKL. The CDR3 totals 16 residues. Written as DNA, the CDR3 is TGCGCCAGCAGCCAAGTTTCGGGATATCAGGGGAATGAGCAGTTCTTC. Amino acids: CASSQVSGYQGNEQFF.